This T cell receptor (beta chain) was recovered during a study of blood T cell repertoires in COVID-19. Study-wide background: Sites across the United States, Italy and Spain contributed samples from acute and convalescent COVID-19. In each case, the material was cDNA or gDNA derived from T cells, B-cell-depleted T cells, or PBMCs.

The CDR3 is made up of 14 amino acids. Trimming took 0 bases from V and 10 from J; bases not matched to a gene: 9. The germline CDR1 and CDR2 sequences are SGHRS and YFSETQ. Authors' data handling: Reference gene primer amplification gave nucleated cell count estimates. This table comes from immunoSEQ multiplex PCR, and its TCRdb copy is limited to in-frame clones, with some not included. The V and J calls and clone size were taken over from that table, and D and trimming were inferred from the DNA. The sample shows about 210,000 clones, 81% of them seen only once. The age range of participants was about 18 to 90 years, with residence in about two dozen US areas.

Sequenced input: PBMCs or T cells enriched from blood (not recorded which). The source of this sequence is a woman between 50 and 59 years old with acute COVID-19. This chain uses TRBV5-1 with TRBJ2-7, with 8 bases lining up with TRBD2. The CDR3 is CASSLAGGAPVQYF. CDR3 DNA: TGCGCCAGCAGCTTGGCGGGGGGGGCACCAGTCCAGTACTTC.